The sequence of this T cell receptor (beta chain) was determined in a study of cytomegalovirus exposure and HLA in healthy donors. In the PCR, 60 Vbeta and 13 Jbeta primers were used. Sequenced by immunoSEQ multiplex PCR; TCRdb stores in-frame clones only, minus some. This sample carries about 83,000 clones, approximately 75% of them seen once, and the ten largest clones take roughly 4.2%. The CDR3 totals 18 residues. The V gene's germline CDR1 is GTSNPN and CDR2 SVGIG (reference sequence). Germline trimming cut 4 bases from V and 0 bases from J; bases unmatched to any gene: 13. The J gene is TRBJ2-1, the V gene TRBV30; TRBD2 matches at 9 bases. The specimen sequenced was PBMCs. This sequence was found in a man between 60 and 75 years old in good health and CMV-seronegative. The CDR3 DNA reads as TGTGCCTGGAAAGGTTTAGCGGGGGCCTTTGCCTCCTACAATGAGCAGTTCTTC. It specifies CAWKGLAGAFASYNEQFF.